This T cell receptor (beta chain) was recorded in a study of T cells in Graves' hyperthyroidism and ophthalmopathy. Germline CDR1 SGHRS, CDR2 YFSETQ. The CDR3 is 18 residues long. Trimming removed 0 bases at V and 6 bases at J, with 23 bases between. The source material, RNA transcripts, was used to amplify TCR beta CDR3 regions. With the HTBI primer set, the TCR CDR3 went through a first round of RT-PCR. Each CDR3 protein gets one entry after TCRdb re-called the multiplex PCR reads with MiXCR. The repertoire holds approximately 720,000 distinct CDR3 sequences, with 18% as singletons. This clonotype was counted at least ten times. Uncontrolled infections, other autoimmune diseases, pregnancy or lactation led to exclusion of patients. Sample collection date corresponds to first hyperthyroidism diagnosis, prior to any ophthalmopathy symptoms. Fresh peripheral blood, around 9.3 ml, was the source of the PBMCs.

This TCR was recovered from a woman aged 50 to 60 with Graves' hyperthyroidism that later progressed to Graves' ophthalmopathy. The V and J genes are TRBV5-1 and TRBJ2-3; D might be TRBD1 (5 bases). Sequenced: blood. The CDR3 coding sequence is TGCGCCAGCAGCTTGGTCTTTGATCGCGAAAAAGCAGGGGATACGCAGTATTTT. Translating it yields CASSLVFDREKAGDTQYF. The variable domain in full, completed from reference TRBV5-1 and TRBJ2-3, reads KAGVTQTPRYLIKTRGQQVTLSCSPISGHRSVSWYQQTPGQGLQFLFEYFSETQRNKGNFPGRFSGRQFSNSRSEMNVSTLELGDSALYLCASSLVFDREKAGDTQYFGPGTRLTVL.